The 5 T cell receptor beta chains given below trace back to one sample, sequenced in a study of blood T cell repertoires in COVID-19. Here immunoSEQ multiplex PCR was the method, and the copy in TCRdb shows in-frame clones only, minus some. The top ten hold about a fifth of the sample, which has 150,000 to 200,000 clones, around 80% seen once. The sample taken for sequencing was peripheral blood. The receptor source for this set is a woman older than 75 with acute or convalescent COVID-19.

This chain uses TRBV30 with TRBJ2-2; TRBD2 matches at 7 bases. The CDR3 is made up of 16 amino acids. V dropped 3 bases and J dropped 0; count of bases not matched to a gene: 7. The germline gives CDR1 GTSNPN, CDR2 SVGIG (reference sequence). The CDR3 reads CAWSAPSGSNTGELFF. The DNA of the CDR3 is TGTGCCTGGAGCGCCCCTAGCGGATCGAACACCGGGGAGCTGTTTTTT.

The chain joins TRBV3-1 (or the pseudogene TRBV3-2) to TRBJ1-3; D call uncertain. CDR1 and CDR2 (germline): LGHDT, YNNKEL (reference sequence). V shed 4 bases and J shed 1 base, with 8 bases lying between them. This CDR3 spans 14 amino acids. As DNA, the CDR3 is TGTGCCAGCAGCCGCCAGATATCTGGAAACACCATATATTTT. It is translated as CASSRQISGNTIYF.

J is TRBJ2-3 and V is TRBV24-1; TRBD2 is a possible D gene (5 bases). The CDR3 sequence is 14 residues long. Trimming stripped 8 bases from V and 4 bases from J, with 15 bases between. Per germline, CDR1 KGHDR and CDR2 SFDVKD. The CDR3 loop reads CATKAADGSDTQYF. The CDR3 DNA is TGTGCCACCAAAGCAGCGGATGGTTCAGATACGCAGTATTTT.

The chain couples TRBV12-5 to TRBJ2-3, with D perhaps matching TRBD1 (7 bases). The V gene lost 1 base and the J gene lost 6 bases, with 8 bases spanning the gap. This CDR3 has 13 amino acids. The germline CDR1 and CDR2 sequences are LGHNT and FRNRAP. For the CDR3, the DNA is TGTGCTAGTGGTTTGGCAGGGGGGGATACGCAGTATTTT. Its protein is CASGLAGGDTQYF.

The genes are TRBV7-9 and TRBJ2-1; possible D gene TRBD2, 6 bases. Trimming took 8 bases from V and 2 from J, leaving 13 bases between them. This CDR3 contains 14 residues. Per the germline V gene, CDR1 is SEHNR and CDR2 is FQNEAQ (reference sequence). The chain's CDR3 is CASGRESAYNEQFF. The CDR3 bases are TGTGCCAGCGGTCGGGAGTCGGCCTACAATGAGCAGTTCTTC.